This is a list of T cell receptor beta chains from one sample in a study of T cell changes during pregnancy in multiple sclerosis. Generated by immunoSEQ multiplex PCR, the TCRdb table keeps only in-frame clones and is missing some. The sample records 100,000 or so clones, around 94% being singletons. Sequenced here: peripheral blood, sampled after pregnancy. The receptors here all came from a female donor in good health, enrolled as a control in a pregnancy study. CDR3s include the opening cysteine and the closing phenylalanine or tryptophan. The D gene is left open where the match is weak. Some rows have no size entry. The others give once, few or many, or a class for an expanded clone.

CASSLDLADNTDTQYF | TGTGCCAGCAGCCTTGACTTAGCGGATAACACAGATACGCAGTATTTT | TRBJ2-3 | TRBV7-2 | NA | few
CASSQGFAVSTDTQYF | TGCGCCAGCAGCCAAGGGTTCGCGGTATCCACAGATACGCAGTATTTT | TRBJ2-3 | TRBV4-1 | NA | NA
CASSLSPRGNYGYTF | TGTGCCAGCAGTTTATCGCCCAGGGGAAACTATGGCTACACCTTC | TRBJ1-2 | TRBV27 | NA | NA
CASSGTGEPYEQYF | TGTGCCAGCAGTGGGACAGGCGAACCCTACGAGCAGTACTTC | TRBJ2-7 | TRBV2 | TRBD1 | NA
CASSLSHSYEQYF | TGTGCCAGCAGTTTAAGCCACTCCTACGAGCAGTACTTC | TRBJ2-7 | TRBV28 | NA | NA
CASSLGSGAYEQYF | TGCGCCAGCAGCTTGGGTTCTGGAGCCTACGAGCAGTACTTC | TRBJ2-7 | TRBV5-1 | NA | NA
CASSFGLAGGPTSYNEQFF | TGTGCCAGCAGCTTCGGACTAGCGGGAGGCCCTACCTCCTACAATGAGCAGTTCTTC | TRBJ2-1 | TRBV5-4 | TRBD2 | NA
CASSHAGSPHGYTF | TGTGCCAGCAGCCACGCCGGTTCCCCGCATGGCTACACCTTC | TRBJ1-2 | TRBV7-9 | NA | NA
CASSAKNIQYF | TGTGCCAGCAGTGCGAAAAACATTCAGTACTTC | TRBJ2-4 | TRBV6-1 | NA | NA
CASSLWTAPYEQYF | TGTGCCAGCAGCTTGTGGACAGCACCCTACGAGCAGTACTTC | TRBJ2-7 | TRBV5-4 | NA | NA
CASSLPEAGESTEAFF | TGTGCCAGCAGCCTTCCCGAGGCGGGGGAGAGCACTGAAGCTTTCTTT | TRBJ1-1 | TRBV6-6 | NA | NA
CASSQEGLGRSTDTQYF | TGTGCCAGCAGCCAAGAAGGACTAGGCAGAAGCACAGATACGCAGTATTTT | TRBJ2-3 | TRBV4-2 | TRBD2 | NA
CASSSSGRPYEQYF | TGTGCCAGCAGCTCTAGCGGGAGACCTTACGAGCAGTACTTC | TRBJ2-7 | TRBV21-1 | NA | NA
CASSLGGSGANVLTF | TGTGCCAGCAGCTTAGGAGGCTCTGGGGCCAACGTCCTGACTTTC | TRBJ2-6 | TRBV7-9 | NA | NA
CASSLRTGGTGSGNTIYF | TGTGCCAGCAGTCTACGGACAGGGGGCACGGGCTCTGGAAACACCATATATTTT | TRBJ1-3 | TRBV27 | TRBD1 | NA
CASSVGGPGGFSYNEQFF | TGTGCCAGCAGCGTAGGGGGCCCGGGAGGGTTCTCCTACAATGAGCAGTTCTTC | TRBJ2-1 | TRBV9 | TRBD2 | NA
CASREGYGTGVDEQFF | TGTGCCAGCAGGGAGGGTTATGGGACAGGGGTCGATGAGCAGTTCTTC | TRBJ2-1 | TRBV27 | TRBD1 | NA
CASSRGPSSYEQYF | TGTGCCAGTAGTAGGGGCCCGAGCTCCTACGAGCAGTACTTC | TRBJ2-7 | TRBV19 | NA | NA
CASSLSRTGVQETQYF | TGTGCCAGCAGTTTATCTAGGACAGGGGTCCAAGAGACCCAGTACTTC | TRBJ2-5 | TRBV27 | TRBD1 | NA
CASSSTPSSYNEQFF | TGTGCCAGCAGCTCAACCCCCAGCTCCTACAATGAGCAGTTCTTC | TRBJ2-1 | TRBV7-9 | NA | NA
CASLKGTFTYEQYF | TGTGCCAGCCTCAAGGGGACATTTACCTACGAGCAGTACTTC | TRBJ2-7 | TRBV5-5 | NA | NA
CASSARLATNEKLFF | TGTGCCAGCAGCGCACGACTTGCAACTAATGAAAAACTGTTTTTT | TRBJ1-4 | TRBV9 | NA | NA
CAWRTSGTSYEQYF | TGTGCCTGGAGGACTAGCGGGACCTCCTACGAGCAGTACTTC | TRBJ2-7 | TRBV30 | TRBD2 | NA
CASTSPGRLAVTDTQYF | TGTGCCAGCACCTCCCCCGGCCGACTAGCGGTGACAGATACGCAGTATTTT | TRBJ2-3 | TRBV9 | TRBD2 | once